This entry features one T cell receptor beta chain sequence. Its antigen is currently unknown. Some clones are missing from TCRdb's copy, which holds only in-frame ones; the method was immunoSEQ multiplex PCR. The sample has tens of thousands of clones; roughly 80% are singletons. The data were taken from a study of radiotherapy plus CTLA-4 blockade in lung cancer. General study findings and limits: Alongside interferon-beta, early blood T cell clone dynamics were reportedly the best predictor of response. Some TCR clones had been derived from tumors. These clones expanded in peripheral blood after radiotherapy plus ipilimumab.

The V and J ends lost 7 bases and 4 bases respectively, with 13 bases between them. The CDR3 spans 14 residues. Germline V gives CDR1 LNHDA, CDR2 SQIVND (reference sequence). Patients with chemo-refractory metastatic non-small-cell lung cancer received focal radiation plus CTLA-4 blockade with ipilimumab. Specimen: peripheral blood, collected from a patient treated with radiotherapy plus ipilimumab. The chain recombines TRBV19 with TRBJ1-4; D is perhaps TRBD1 (6 bases). The sequence derives from a human donor with non-small cell lung cancer who had a partial response to radiotherapy plus ipilimumab. Written as DNA, the CDR3 is TGTGCCAGTACCACAGGGTATAGTAATGAAAAACTGTTTTTT. Translation gives CASTTGYSNEKLFF.